The next 21 T cell receptor beta chains were all read from a single sample in a study of shared clonotypes between healthy human individuals. This table comes from immunoSEQ multiplex PCR, and its TCRdb copy is limited to in-frame clones, with some not included. The repertoire holds about 1 million clones, with roughly 75% as singletons. Sequenced input: memory CD4+ T cells sorted from blood. Subset in this sample: CD45RA-negative fraction. The receptors come from a man younger than 35 in good health.

Regarding this clone: This CDR3 is also generated by other DNA sequences in the sample. The V gene is TRBV5-4, the J gene TRBJ2-2; D may be TRBD1 (6 bases). The germline gives CDR1 SGHNT, CDR2 YYREEE (reference sequence). CDR3 length: 15 residues. V shed 5 bases and J shed 2 bases, with 13 bases lying between them. The CDR3 DNA follows: TGTGCCAGCAGTTACGACAGGAGAAACACCGGGGAGCTGTTTTTT. Translating gives CASSYDRRNTGELFF. Full variable domain (rest looked up from reference TRBV5-4 and TRBJ2-2): ETGVTQSPTHLIKTRGQQVTLRCSSQSGHNTVSWYQQALGQGPQFIFQYYREEENGRGNFPPRFSGLQFPNYSSELNVNALELDDSALYLCASSYDRRNTGELFFGEGSRLTVL.

The chain couples TRBV18 to TRBJ2-2; D is unclear. The germline V and J ends were trimmed by 1 base and 8 bases, with 8 bases remaining between them. Germline assignment: CDR1 KGHSH and CDR2 LQKENI. The CDR3 is made up of 13 amino acids. The CDR3 is CASSPHGLGELFF. Here the CDR3 DNA reads TGTGCCAGCTCACCACACGGGCTTGGGGAGCTGTTTTTT.

In DNA, the CDR3 is TGCGCCAGCAGCCAAGAACCCCGAGAGGAGGCCTATGGCTACACCTTC. Its translation is CASSQEPREEAYGYTF. The rearrangement links TRBV4-1 to TRBJ1-2, with D unclear. CDR1 and CDR2 from the germline V gene are MGHRA and YSYEKL. The V end was cut by 0 bases, the J end by 4 bases, with 15 bases between. The CDR3 extends over 16 amino acids.

The chain joins TRBV30 to TRBJ1-2; TRBD1 might be the D (6 bases). The CDR3 consists of 17 residues. Germline CDR1 reads GTSNPN; CDR2 reads SVGIG (reference sequence). V was cut by 5 bases and J by 0 bases, with 22 bases left in between. The CDR3 loop reads CAWERRDTPSSNYGYTF. In nucleotides, the CDR3 is TGTGCCTGGGAGAGGAGGGACACCCCTTCTTCTAACTATGGCTACACCTTC.

This clone has more than one count but fewer than ten. The sample has other DNA sequences that encode this CDR3 too. J is TRBJ1-2 and V is TRBV6-1, with D hard to call. This CDR3 comprises 15 residues. V was clipped by 2 bases and J by 0 bases, with 10 bases between them. Germline lookup yields CDR1 MNHNS and CDR2 SASEGT. CDR3 DNA: TGTGCCAGCAGTGAACGCGGCAGAGCTAACTATGGCTACACCTTC. Residues: CASSERGRANYGYTF.

Ten or more counts support this clone. The rearrangement joins TRBV7-2 to TRBJ2-5, with TRBD2 identical over 9 bases. J was trimmed by 5 bases and V by 2 bases; bases with no gene match: 6. The CDR3 contains 15 residues. Germline values: CDR1 SGHTA, CDR2 FQGNSA. The CDR3 region is CASSLQAGGRETQYF. CDR3 coding DNA: TGTGCCAGCAGCTTACAGGCGGGAGGGAGGGAGACCCAGTACTTC. The full variable domain, rest sourced from reference TRBV7-2 and TRBJ2-5, is GAGVSQSPSNKVTEKGKDVELRCDPISGHTALYWYRQSLGQGLEFLIYFQGNSAPDKSGLPSDRFSAERTGGSVSTLTIQRTQQEDSAVYLCASSLQAGGRETQYFGPGTRLLVL.

This clone was seen a single time. This sequence joins TRBV18 and TRBJ2-1; no clear D. The germline CDR1 and CDR2 sequences are KGHSH and LQKENI. V dropped 3 bases and J dropped 8 bases, with 11 bases sitting between them. This CDR3 is built from 13 residues. The CDR3 DNA sequence: TGTGCCAGCTCACCGTCCAGTAGCCATGAGCAGTTCTTC. Protein product: CASSPSSSHEQFF.

The chain uses TRBV6-5 and TRBJ1-1; D gene unclear. This CDR3 has 12 amino acids. With 10 bases removed from V and 5 bases from J, the gap between germline ends came to 14 bases. Germline V gene data show CDR1 as MNHEY and CDR2 as SVGAGI. The CDR3 DNA follows: TGTGCCACCTCGACCCGGGGAACTGAAGCTTTCTTT. It is translated as CATSTRGTEAFF.

This clone was observed a few times. The rearrangement joins TRBV2 to TRBJ1-5, with 9 bases identical to TRBD1. The V segment lost 5 bases and the J segment 6 bases; nucleotides outside the gene matches: 2. The V gene's germline CDR1 is SNHLY and CDR2 FYNNEI. The CDR3 runs 13 residues. The CDR3 sequence: CASSTGGLQPQHF. The CDR3 DNA reads as TGTGCCAGCAGTACAGGGGGCCTTCAGCCCCAGCATTTT.

This clone appeared a few times. Different DNA sequences within this sample yield the same CDR3. This chain links TRBV14 with TRBJ1-4, with D perhaps matching TRBD1 (5 bases). V was pared by 5 bases and J by 5 bases, with 12 bases between. From germline, CDR1 is SGHDN and CDR2 FVKESK. CDR3 length: 14 residues. The CDR3 DNA reads TGTGCCAGCAGCTTTCGGGGGGGAAATGAAAAACTGTTTTTT. This gives the protein CASSFRGGNEKLFF.

The V gene is TRBV7-9, the J gene TRBJ1-6; possibly TRBD1 for D (5 bases). The V and J ends lost 1 base and 6 bases respectively, with 7 bases between them. The germline CDR1 and CDR2 sequences are SEHNR and FQNEAQ (reference sequence). CDR3 size: 14 residues. DNA of the CDR3: TGTGCCAGCAGCTTAGGACAGCCTAATTCACCCCTCCACTTT. Translated: CASSLGQPNSPLHF.

This clone was seen a few times. The chain is built from TRBV30 and TRBJ1-1; D call uncertain. CDR1 and CDR2 from the germline V gene are GTSNPN and SVGIG (reference sequence). Trimming stripped 0 bases from V and 4 bases from J, with 9 bases between. This CDR3 contains 13 residues. The CDR3 sequence is CAWSVGRVTEAFF. CDR3 coding DNA: TGTGCCTGGAGTGTGGGTAGGGTCACTGAAGCTTTCTTT.

This clone was recorded only once. J is TRBJ2-1 and V is TRBV6-1; 9 bases align to TRBD1. J lost 4 bases, V lost 4 bases, and 5 bases had no gene match. This CDR3 has 15 amino acids. The germline V gene encodes CDR1 MNHNS and CDR2 SASEGT. The CDR3 is CASSARDRAYNEQFF. DNA for the CDR3: TGTGCCAGCAGTGCTAGGGACAGGGCTTACAATGAGCAGTTCTTC.

This clone was counted between two and nine times. This CDR3 is CASSKADGHQPQHF. CDR3 sequence (DNA): TGTGCCAGCAGCAAAGCAGACGGGCATCAGCCCCAGCATTTT. This chain connects TRBV21-1 to TRBJ1-5. TRBV21-1 is deemed a pseudogene. The CDR3 consists of 14 residues.

This clone has only a few counts. The CDR3 here is CASSLNGPRDTQYF. CDR3 coding DNA: TGTGCCAGCAGCTTAAACGGGCCCCGAGATACGCAGTATTTT. The J gene is TRBJ2-3, the V gene TRBV7-2; D not certain. The CDR3 loop spans 14 amino acids. The V and J ends lost 2 bases and 5 bases respectively, with 11 bases between them. Germline V CDR1 and CDR2: SGHTA, FQGNSA.

This chain links TRBV6-5 with TRBJ2-3, with TRBD2 matching 14 bases. This CDR3 is 15 amino acids long. The V and J ends lost 5 bases and 3 bases, in that order; junction bases with no gene match: 1. Germline V gives CDR1 MNHEY, CDR2 SVGAGI. DNA for the CDR3: TGTGCCAGCAGTCGACTAGCGGGAGGGACAGATACGCAGTATTTT. Protein: CASSRLAGGTDTQYF.

Notes on this clone: This sample includes further DNA sequences coding for the same CDR3. The rearrangement links TRBV7-8 to TRBJ2-5; 7 nucleotides line up with TRBD1. Trimming removed 5 bases from V and 1 base from J; junction bases left unmatched: 4. The CDR3 spans 14 residues. Germline V CDR1 and CDR2: SGHVS, FQNEAQ. DNA for the CDR3: TGTGCCAGCAGCCCCGGGACAGTCCAAGAGACCCAGTACTTC. Translating it yields CASSPGTVQETQYF.

This clone was recorded only once. The J gene is TRBJ2-2, the V gene TRBV5-6, with 7 nucleotides matching TRBD2. Germline V gene data show CDR1 as SGHDT and CDR2 as YYEEEE. The ends lost 2 bases at V and 1 base at J; junction bases unmatched: 8. The length of the CDR3 is 17 residues. CDR3 in amino acids: CASSLLAGAVNTGELFF. DNA of the CDR3: TGTGCCAGCAGCTTACTCGCGGGAGCTGTGAACACCGGGGAGCTGTTTTTT.

V is TRBV19 and J is TRBJ1-1; tentative D call: TRBD1 (6 bases). The V end was cut by 4 bases, the J end by 6 bases, with 12 bases between. Germline loops: CDR1 LNHDA, CDR2 SQIVND (reference sequence). The CDR3 sequence is 13 residues long. CDR3 protein: CASSSGGSAEAFF. The CDR3 DNA reads as TGTGCCAGTAGTAGTGGGGGCTCGGCTGAAGCTTTCTTT.

The gene calls are TRBV6-6 and TRBJ2-5; TRBD2 matches 7 bases. Unmatched junction bases numbered 10, after V lost 10 bases and J lost 5 bases. Germline values: CDR1 MNHNY, CDR2 SVGAGI (reference sequence). This CDR3 is 13 amino acids long. The CDR3 DNA sequence: TGTGCCACCACTGGTTCGGGAGGCGAGACCCAGTACTTC. Translated: CATTGSGGETQYF.

This clone was counted only a few times. Other nucleotide sequences in the sample specify the same CDR3. This chain uses TRBV27 with TRBJ1-2, with 9 bases identical to TRBD1. V was pared by 5 bases and J by 8 bases, with 6 bases of the junction left unmatched. Per germline, CDR1 MNHEY and CDR2 SMNVEV (reference sequence). This CDR3 is 13 amino acids long. The CDR3 DNA is TGTGCCAGCAGTCCCGGGACAGGGTACGGCTACACCTTC. Protein: CASSPGTGYGYTF.